This section outlines one T cell receptor beta chain sequence together with its context. This clonotype was observed many times. This clone's antigen is unknown. No base qualities exist here, and no much larger clone lies one base off it. This sample is part of a study of T cells in Graves' hyperthyroidism and ophthalmopathy (dated by TCRdb to the late 2010s). Notes on the research overall: Peripheral blood samples were taken at the time of initial diagnosis, prior to any treatment. In addition, the study compared T-cell repertoires in thyroid tissue and in blood from roughly six Graves' hyperthyroidism patients. The roughly 91 discovery patients were randomly split 7:3 into training and test sets. Following sampling, methimazole starting at 30 mg daily was given to hyperthyroidism patients, and high-dose intravenous methylprednisolone was given to ophthalmopathy patients. TCR Vbeta CDR3 sequencing of roughly 140 peripheral blood samples (approximately 44 ophthalmopathy, around 80 hyperthyroidism and about 17 progressor patients) is reported in the paper. An independent validation cohort of under 20 hyperthyroidism patients and about 15 patients who later progressed to ophthalmopathy tested prospective prediction of ophthalmopathy. TCR V-J signatures able to tell the groups apart were searched for in a discovery cohort of 95 to 100 patients, of whom roughly 42 had Graves' ophthalmopathy and more than 55 had stable Graves' hyperthyroidism.

Spanning cysteine to phenylalanine, the CDR3 consists of 16 amino acids. Kept here is only the CDR3 DNA, which spans 48 bases and is read in frame from base 1. Trimming costs V 0 bases and J 2 bases, and their ends lie 16 bases apart. The germline V gene encodes CDR1 DFQATT and CDR2 SNEGSKA (reference sequence). Moderately to severely active disease, a Clinical Activity Score of at least 3, a NOSPECS grade of at least 4, and a duration under 3 months were present in ophthalmopathy patients. Patients with uncontrolled infections, other autoimmune diseases, pregnancy or lactation were excluded. Clinical symptoms, serum thyroxine and TRAb, thyroid ultrasound, and orbital computed tomography formed the basis for the diagnoses. Ficoll-Paque density gradient centrifugation was used to isolate PBMCs from about 10 ml of fresh peripheral blood. Total RNA was extracted with Trizol reagent, and quality was checked on an Agilent 2100 Bioanalyzer.

The TCR beta CDR3 regions were amplified from the RNA transcripts. The first round of RT-PCR for the TCR CDR3 was performed with the HTBI primer set and the Qiagen OneStep RT-PCR kit. Libraries were constructed in a second round of multiplex PCR, after which size selection and purification were carried out. Sequencing of the libraries was done on an Illumina HiSeq2000 using paired-end 100 bp reads. On the study's bioinformatics: SOAPnuke was used to process the raw data, throwing out any read that contained adapters or uncalled bases, had a mean Phred below 15, or lacked an exact constant-primer or identifier match. COPE v1.2.5 was used to merge the high-quality paired reads, and each unique nucleotide sequence was defined as a clonotype. Clonotypes were aligned to IMGT TRBV, TRBD and TRBJ reference segments using MiTCR v1.1. Analysis was restricted to V-J combinations with a frequency above 0.0001, which covered roughly 99% of repertoires. The TCS score was defined as F50 (clonal expansion) divided by E x V (chaos), with BLOSUM62-based TCRdist calculated between CDR3 peptides within each V-J. Welch's t-statistics and random forest reduced 514 V-J features to 13, which were used in a naive Bayes classifier (R e1071). TCRdb reprocessing: public reads trimmed at Q25 with fastp, clones called with MiXCR, in-frame beta chains kept. Rows are combined by CDR3 protein, so each entry shows the most common genes and DNA. The V and J calls and clone size are TCRdb's, not the authors'. This sample gives 600,000 or so distinct CDR3 sequences in total; about 14% of them show up just once. The ten largest account for about an eighth of the sample.

The full study reports these points: Most expanded thyroid clonotypes (frequency above 0.001) were also found in blood, which suggests that blood repertoires may mirror thyroid immune responses. No statistical method was used to set the sample size in advance, and investigators knew the group allocation. Ophthalmopathy was separated from stable hyperthyroidism by a 13 V-J signature model, with around 90% sensitivity and about 81% specificity obtained in cross-validation and 80%/75% obtained in testing. During validation, the model predicted progression to ophthalmopathy a median of around 7 months ahead of onset, with around 71% sensitivity and 72% to 85% specificity.

Sequencing was performed on blood. The rearranged segments are TRBV20-1 and TRBJ1-1; tentative D gene TRBD1, with 5 bases matching. This TCR derives from a woman aged 45-65 years with Graves' ophthalmopathy. In nucleotides, the sequence is TGCAGTGCTAGAGATCACGGATTAGGGACTAACACTGAAGCTTTCTTT. This is translated as CSARDHGLGTNTEAFF.